This TCR beta chain appears in the sequencing data of a study of CD8 T cells in Susac syndrome. RNA totalling about 0.5 to 1 ug underwent reverse transcription with random hexamers. Amplification of TCR beta CDR3 spanned 54 Vbeta and 13 Jbeta via immunoSEQ multiplex PCR. TCRdb reprocessed the immunoSEQ multiplex PCR reads via MiXCR and lists one record per CDR3 protein. The table shows 150,000 or so distinct CDR3 sequences, with 95% to 96% occurring only once. As for this clonotype: Its antigen is not known.

The TEMRA cells underwent FACS enrichment, while the CD8+ and CD4+ T cells underwent negative isolation. Germline assignment: CDR1 DFQATT and CDR2 SNEGSKA (reference sequence). Between the trimmed V and J ends, which lost 0 bases and 11 bases, there was a span of 17 bases. This CDR3 is 15 amino acids long. Findings and limits, study-wide: It was acknowledged by the study that relatively few individuals were included in its TCR sequencing and HLA analysis.

The sample was CD8+ T cells from PBMCs. The genes are TRBV20-1 and TRBJ1-6; D is perhaps TRBD1 (5 bases). The clonotype comes from a human donor with multiple sclerosis. The CDR3 here is CSARDPGRPGTPLHF. The CDR3 nucleotides read TGCAGTGCTAGAGATCCGGGGCGGCCAGGGACACCCCTCCACTTT.